Listed here are 21 T cell receptor beta chains from one sample, sequenced in a study of T cell responses to AZD1222 COVID-19 vaccine. TCRdb's copy holds only in-frame clones and misses some; the assay was immunoSEQ multiplex PCR. The top ten clones hold roughly 6.3% of a sample with about 120,000 clones, approximately 88% of them seen once. The specimen was peripheral blood, collected on day 0 of AZD1222 vaccination. The source is an adult in good health.

This sequence joins TRBV30 and TRBJ2-3; D remains ambiguous. The germline CDR1 and CDR2 sequences are GTSNPN and SVGIG (reference sequence). Trimming cost V 8 bases and J 0 bases, with 3 bases left between them. The CDR3 is 10 amino acids. CDR3 sequence reads: CAGSTDTQYF. Written as DNA, the CDR3 is TGTGCCGGTAGCACAGATACGCAGTATTTT.

The chain combines TRBV12-3 or TRBV12-4 with TRBJ2-3; D remains unclear. This CDR3 is 13 amino acids long. V was cut by 8 bases and J by 1 base, with 10 bases left in between. For the CDR3, the DNA is TGTGCCAGCGGTTCATCGGGCACAGATACGCAGTATTTT. Translating it yields CASGSSGTDTQYF.

This rearrangement joins TRBV3-1 (or the pseudogene TRBV3-2) to TRBJ1-4, with 8 bases identical to TRBD1. The CDR3 is made up of 15 amino acids. Germline V lookup: CDR1 LGHDT, CDR2 YNNKEL (reference sequence). V lost 4 bases, J lost 4 bases, and 5 bases stayed unmatched. This CDR3 is CASSPFTGGNEKLFF. The CDR3 nucleotides are TGTGCCAGCAGCCCATTTACAGGGGGTAATGAAAAACTGTTTTTT.

The genes are TRBV6-5 and TRBJ1-3; 7 positions agree with TRBD1. This CDR3 spans 15 amino acids. V lost 6 bases and J lost 0; bases outside the gene matches: 5. CDR1 is MNHEY, CDR2 SVGAGI, per germline. The CDR3 sequence: CASRPGQPSGNTIYF. The CDR3 DNA sequence: TGTGCCAGCAGGCCGGGACAGCCCTCTGGAAACACCATATATTTT.

The chain employs TRBV19 and TRBJ2-3; possible D gene TRBD2, 6 bases. Germline values: CDR1 LNHDA, CDR2 SQIVND (reference sequence). CDR3 length equals 15 residues. V lost 6 bases, J lost 3 bases, and 16 bases lay in between. The CDR3 loop reads CASSPTTGGTDTQYF. CDR3 nucleotides: TGTGCCAGTAGCCCAACAACCGGGGGAACAGATACGCAGTATTTT. Combining the CDR3 with reference TRBV19 and TRBJ2-3 gives the whole variable domain DGGITQSPKYLFRKEGQNVTLSCEQNLNHDAMYWYRQDPGQGLRLIYYSQIVNDFQKGDIAEGYSVSREKKESFPLTVTSAQKNPTAFYLCASSPTTGGTDTQYFGPGTRLTVL.

V and J are TRBV2 and TRBJ1-1; D is unclear. CDR3 length: 17 residues. Germline CDR1 reads SNHLY; CDR2 reads FYNNEI. Trimming shortened V by 3 bases and J by 7 bases, and 24 bases separated the two germline ends. The CDR3 region has the DNA TGTGCCAGCAGTGAGCGCCGAACGGGCGGGTTGTTGGGTGAAGCTTTCTTT. Its protein is CASSERRTGGLLGEAFF.

The chain carries TRBV4-3 and TRBJ1-2; 8 bases line up with TRBD1. Trimming at V came to 4 bases and at J to 8 bases, leaving 6 bases not matched to a gene. The CDR3 consists of 13 residues. Germline CDR1 is LGHNA and CDR2 is YSLEER. The CDR3 nucleotides are TGCGCCAGCAGCCTCGTCGGGACAGGCGGCTACACCTTC. Protein sequence: CASSLVGTGGYTF.

In DNA, the CDR3 is TGTGCCAGCAGCGCACAGGGGGGCAATCAGCCCCAGCATTTT. Encoded protein: CASSAQGGNQPQHF. The J gene is TRBJ1-5, the V gene TRBV9, with TRBD1 identical over 8 bases. Germline CDR1 SGDLS, CDR2 YYNGEE. V was pared by 3 bases and J by 2 bases, with 1 base of the junction left unmatched. This CDR3 contains 14 residues.

The chain uses TRBV7-9 and TRBJ2-7; D is tentatively TRBD1 or TRBD2 (6 bases each). Trimming removed 3 bases from V and 2 bases from J, with 11 bases in between. Per the germline V gene, CDR1 is SEHNR and CDR2 is FQNEAQ (reference sequence). This CDR3 has 14 amino acids. In DNA form, the CDR3 reads TGTGCCAGCAGCTTTGTCGGGGGCACCTACGAGCAGTACTTC. Its translation is CASSFVGGTYEQYF.

The chain joins TRBV9 to TRBJ2-2; D not resolved. This CDR3 is 13 amino acids long. CDR1 SGDLS and CDR2 YYNGEE come from the germline V gene. Trimming removed 2 bases from V and 7 bases from J, with 9 bases in between. The CDR3 reads CASSVIGVGELFF. DNA for the CDR3: TGTGCCAGCAGCGTTATTGGGGTCGGGGAGCTGTTTTTT.

The chain joins TRBV9 to TRBJ2-3, with TRBD2 identical over 7 bases. J lost 6 bases, V lost 3 bases, and 19 bases had no gene match. The CDR3 loop spans 18 amino acids. Germline V gene data show CDR1 as SGDLS and CDR2 as YYNGEE. DNA for the CDR3: TGTGCCAGCAGCGCAAGAGCTAACCCGCGGGGGAGGGGCGATACGCAGTATTTT. As protein: CASSARANPRGRGDTQYF.

CDR3 residues: CASSFPHQPQHF. CDR3 bases: TGTGCCAGCAGTTTTCCCCATCAGCCCCAGCATTTT. This chain links TRBV12-3 or TRBV12-4 with TRBJ1-5; D uncertain. Trimming removed 3 bases at V and 5 bases at J, with 5 bases between. This CDR3 is built from 12 residues.

This chain uses TRBV5-1 with TRBJ2-2; D gene unclear. V was cut by 4 bases and J by 8 bases, with 12 bases left in between. Germline CDR1 is SGHRS and CDR2 is YFSETQ. The CDR3 consists of 13 residues. CDR3 protein: CASSVSGLGELFF. CDR3 DNA: TGCGCCAGCAGCGTATCCGGATTAGGGGAGCTGTTTTTT.

In its sample, this clone was seen once. This sequence joins TRBV5-6 and TRBJ1-1; weak D call: TRBD1 (6 bases). V shed 0 bases and J shed 11 bases, with 17 bases lying between them. The CDR3 is made up of 14 amino acids. Germline lookup yields CDR1 SGHDT and CDR2 YYEEEE. The CDR3 DNA follows: TGTGCCAGCAGCTTGGGCGGCGGGGGGGCAGAGGCTTTCTTT. Translation gives CASSLGGGGAEAFF. Supplemented by reference TRBV5-6 and TRBJ1-1, the full variable domain reads DAGVTQSPTHLIKTRGQQVTLRCSPKSGHDTVSWYQQALGQGPQFIFQYYEEEERQRGNFPDRFSGHQFPNYSSELNVNALLLGDSALYLCASSLGGGGAEAFFGQGTRLTVV.

The DNA of the CDR3 is TGTGCCAGCAGCCAAGAGGTGCGGGAGGCGAGCTACACCTTC. It specifies CASSQEVREASYTF. V and J are TRBV3-1 (or the pseudogene TRBV3-2) and TRBJ1-2; D is undetermined. CDR3 length equals 14 residues. From germline, CDR1 is LGHDT and CDR2 YNNKEL (reference sequence). V was shortened by 0 bases and J by 9 bases, with 14 bases between the two germline ends.

The V gene is TRBV6-1, the J gene TRBJ1-2; D is ambiguous. Per the germline V gene, CDR1 is MNHNS and CDR2 is SASEGT. Trimming removed 2 bases at V and 8 bases at J, with 15 bases between. The CDR3 extends over 14 amino acids. The CDR3 here is CASSESVAAGGYTF. DNA of the CDR3: TGTGCCAGCAGTGAATCGGTTGCCGCGGGCGGCTACACCTTC.

This sequence joins TRBV3-1 (or the pseudogene TRBV3-2) and TRBJ1-2; TRBD1 matches at 7 bases. Germline V gene lookup returns CDR1 LGHDT and CDR2 YNNKEL (reference sequence). V gave up 4 bases and J gave up 4 bases; unmatched junction bases: 9. The CDR3 sequence is 15 residues long. CDR3 DNA sequence: TGTGCCAGCAGCCGTCGGGACAGTGGTTCCTATGGCTACACCTTC. The encoded protein is CASSRRDSGSYGYTF.

V usage is TRBV5-1 and J usage is TRBJ1-2, with 9 bases that match TRBD1. This CDR3 region has 16 residues. Germline V gene lookup returns CDR1 SGHRS and CDR2 YFSETQ. V lost 5 bases to trimming and J lost 4 bases; unmatched junction nucleotides: 12. CDR3 region: CASRQDIGTGPYGYTF. The CDR3 DNA sequence: TGCGCCAGCAGACAAGACATAGGGACAGGGCCCTATGGCTACACCTTC.

In this sample, this clone turned up once. The V call is TRBV5-1, the J call TRBJ2-1; D unresolved. In germline, CDR1 is SGHRS, CDR2 YFSETQ. V was shortened by 0 bases and J by 2 bases, with 9 bases between the two germline ends. The CDR3 has 15 amino acids. For the CDR3, the DNA is TGCGCCAGCAGCTTGGAGTGGGGTCCCTACAATGAGCAGTTCTTC. Protein sequence: CASSLEWGPYNEQFF.

V usage is TRBV27 and J usage is TRBJ1-1; the D is unclear. The CDR3 consists of 14 residues. V gave up 3 bases and J gave up 5 bases, with 13 bases separating them. Germline CDR1 reads MNHEY; CDR2 reads SMNVEV (reference sequence). Written as DNA, the CDR3 is TGTGCCAGCAGTTTCCGGGTGTCGGGTACTGAAGCTTTCTTT. This translates into CASSFRVSGTEAFF.

The V gene is TRBV18, the J gene TRBJ2-5, with TRBD1 matching 7 bases. Germline V gene data show CDR1 as KGHSH and CDR2 as LQKENI. The CDR3 consists of 13 residues. Trimming took 3 bases from V and 5 from J; bases not matched to a gene: 3. CDR3 region: CASSPGRGETQYF. CDR3 nucleotide sequence: TGTGCCAGCTCACCGGGCAGGGGGGAGACCCAGTACTTC.